Sequencing of this T cell receptor (beta chain) was carried out in a study of blood T cell repertoires in COVID-19. Study-level background: In each case, the material was cDNA or gDNA derived from T cells, B-cell-depleted T cells, or PBMCs.

The assay was immunoSEQ multiplex PCR, and TCRdb's table has in-frame clones only and misses some. This sample has 40,000 or so clones, with roughly 90% found just once. V was clipped by 5 bases and J by 2 bases, with 13 bases between them. Germline V CDR1 and CDR2: SGHAT, FQNNGV. The CDR3 is 14 residues long. The sequencing sample was made of peripheral blood. The chain links TRBV11-2 to TRBJ2-7; weak D call: TRBD2 (5 bases). The source is a man in his fifties with active COVID-19. CDR3 sequence (DNA): TGTGCCAGCAGCCGACCGGGAAAACCCTACGAGCAGTACTTC. It translates to CASSRPGKPYEQYF. The full variable domain, with the rest looked up from reference TRBV11-2 and TRBJ2-7, is EAGVAQSPRYKIIEKRQSVAFWCNPISGHATLYWYQQILGQGPKLLIQFQNNGVVDDSQLPKDRFSAERLKGVDSTLKIQPAKLEDSAVYLCASSRPGKPYEQYFGPGTRLTVT.